This T cell receptor (beta chain) was captured by sequencing in a study of blood T cell repertoires in COVID-19. Assay: immunoSEQ multiplex PCR; the TCRdb copy retains only in-frame clones and omits some. The sample shows 40,000 to 45,000 clones, approximately 90% of them seen only once. This clone has more than one count but fewer than ten. Seattle patients were enrolled while actively infected and followed longitudinally. Losses at the gene ends were 5 bases for V and 7 bases for J; bases not matched to a gene: 8. The length of the CDR3 is 13 residues. Germline V gives CDR1 SGHDT, CDR2 YYEEEE. Sequencing was performed on peripheral blood. The chain uses TRBV5-6 and TRBJ1-2, with 7 bases identical to TRBD1. This clonotype was obtained from a man aged 50 or older with COVID-19, enrolled during active disease. The CDR3 is CASRSGQVAGYTF. In nucleotides, the CDR3 is TGTGCCAGCAGGAGTGGACAGGTTGCTGGCTACACCTTC.